Below are 20 T cell receptor beta chains sequenced from a single sample in a study of PD-L1 blockade in urothelial cancer. Using immunoSEQ multiplex PCR, the repertoire was profiled, and TCRdb retains in-frame clones only, with some absent. Of roughly 77,000 clones in the sample, less than 90% were seen once. The time point: pretreatment peripheral blood. The sample was PBMCs, taken around atezolizumab (anti-PD-L1) treatment. These receptors were obtained from a woman in her 70s with urothelial cancer.

This chain uses TRBV9 with TRBJ1-2; possible D gene TRBD1, 5 bases. Germline CDR1 and CDR2: SGDLS and YYNGEE. Trimming left V 0 bases short and J 5 bases short, with 20 bases between. The CDR3 extends over 17 amino acids. The CDR3 DNA follows: TGTGCCAGCAGCGTAGGTCCGGGACCGACTGGGAGGTATGGCTACACCTTC. Translation: CASSVGPGPTGRYGYTF.

This clone was counted a single time. This CDR3 reads CASSVDRGPYEQYF. The CDR3 DNA reads as TGTGCCAGCAGTGTCGACAGGGGGCCGTACGAGCAGTACTTC. This chain connects TRBV6-1 to TRBJ2-7, with 10 bases matching TRBD1. V lost 4 bases and J lost 4; bases outside the gene matches: 4. The CDR3 consists of 14 residues. The germline CDR1 and CDR2 sequences are MNHNS and SASEGT.

The chain uses TRBV18 and TRBJ2-7; 10 bases agree with TRBD1. The germline CDR1 and CDR2 sequences are KGHSH and LQKENI. The junction had 4 bases not matched to a gene; V was cut back by 2 bases and J by 3 bases. The CDR3 extends over 15 amino acids. For the CDR3, the DNA is TGTGCCAGCTCACCATGGGGACAGGGGCGCTACGAGCAGTACTTC. Its protein is CASSPWGQGRYEQYF.

The chain joins TRBV13 to TRBJ2-3, with TRBD2 identical over 12 bases. Germline values: CDR1 PRHDT, CDR2 FYEKMQ (reference sequence). The CDR3 has 16 amino acids. V shed 0 bases and J 4 bases; nucleotides not matched to a gene: 2. CDR3 residues: CASSLGTSGRPDTQYF. The CDR3 coding sequence is TGTGCCAGCAGCTTAGGTACTAGCGGGAGGCCAGATACGCAGTATTTT.

V is TRBV9 and J is TRBJ1-3; D uncertain. V gave up 4 bases and J gave up 3 bases, with 14 bases separating them. The germline V gene has CDR1 SGDLS and CDR2 YYNGEE. This CDR3 comprises 15 residues. CDR3 nucleotide sequence: TGTGCCAGCAGCCCCCGGACTATTGGTGGAAACACCATATATTTT. Its translation: CASSPRTIGGNTIYF.

The count of this clone is one. J is TRBJ1-5 and V is TRBV23-1; TRBD1 aligns across 9 bases. TRBV23-1 has ORF status, its function being uncertain. V lost 4 bases and J lost 0; bases outside the gene matches: 16. The CDR3 contains 20 residues. The CDR3 sequence: CASSRRDRGLEGYSNQPQHF. DNA for the CDR3: TGCGCCAGCAGTCGACGAGACAGGGGGTTGGAGGGATATAGCAATCAGCCCCAGCATTTT.

The chain combines TRBV6-5 with TRBJ2-2; TRBD1 might be the D (7 bases). The CDR3 extends over 15 amino acids. Germline CDR1 is MNHEY and CDR2 is SVGAGI. The V and J ends lost 6 bases and 4 bases respectively, with 15 bases between them. Here the CDR3 reads CASRAGTAGTGELFF. The CDR3 DNA is TGTGCCAGCAGAGCCGGGACAGCGGGCACCGGGGAGCTGTTTTTT.

This chain's CDR3 is CASSPTGSLLGYTF. CDR3 DNA: TGTGCCAGCAGCCCGACAGGGTCCCTTCTTGGCTACACCTTC. The chain uses TRBV14 and TRBJ1-2, with 7 positions matching TRBD1. Trimming cost V 4 bases and J 7 bases; bases outside gene matches: 9. The CDR3 contains 14 residues. In germline, CDR1 is SGHDN, CDR2 FVKESK.

The DNA for the CDR3 is TGTGCCCAGGGTGGTTGGACTGGAAACACCATATATTTT. Translated: CAQGGWTGNTIYF. This chain connects TRBV30 to TRBJ1-3; tentative D call: TRBD1 (5 bases). The V and J ends lost 8 bases and 2 bases respectively, with 13 bases between them. This CDR3 has 13 residues. Germline CDR1 GTSNPN, CDR2 SVGIG (reference sequence).

The rearrangement joins TRBV28 to TRBJ2-1, with D hard to call. This CDR3 contains 13 residues. Trimming took off 3 bases at V and 4 bases at J, with 7 bases between the two ends. CDR1 is MDHEN and CDR2 is SYDVKM in the germline V gene. The CDR3 loop is CASSFRLYNEQFF. In DNA form, the CDR3 reads TGTGCCAGCAGTTTCAGACTTTACAATGAGCAGTTCTTC.

The CDR3 loop is CASSPRTSGGTQYF. CDR3 nucleotide sequence: TGTGCCAGCAGCCCACGGACATCCGGGGGGACCCAGTACTTC. The chain employs TRBV7-7 and TRBJ2-5; D may be TRBD2 (6 bases). Trimming cost V 5 bases and J 7 bases, with 17 bases left between them. The CDR3 is made up of 14 amino acids. Looked up from germline, CDR1 is SSHAT and CDR2 is FNYEAQ (reference sequence).

The V and J genes are TRBV15 and TRBJ2-3, with D possibly being TRBD1 (7 bases). This CDR3 is built from 17 residues. The ends were cut back, 2 bases at V and 0 bases at J, with 15 bases in the middle. Germline CDR1 reads LNHNV; CDR2 reads YYDKDF (reference sequence). The CDR3 DNA reads TGTGCCACCAGCAGAAGACAGGGACTCTCTAGCACAGATACGCAGTATTTT. Translation: CATSRRQGLSSTDTQYF.

This clone appeared a few times. The rearrangement uses TRBV28 and TRBJ2-1, with TRBD2 identical over 13 bases. The CDR3 has 17 residues. CDR1 is MDHEN, CDR2 SYDVKM, per germline. J gave up 2 bases and V 5 bases, and 6 bases lay outside the gene matches. The CDR3 region has the DNA TGTGCCAGCAGTGCGACTAGCGGGAGGAGCGCCTACAATGAGCAGTTCTTC. This translates into CASSATSGRSAYNEQFF.

The chain carries TRBV27 and TRBJ2-2, with D hard to call. The CDR3 runs to 14 residues. The germline V gene encodes CDR1 MNHEY and CDR2 SMNVEV (reference sequence). V dropped 3 bases and J dropped 3 bases, with 8 bases sitting between them. The CDR3 loop reads CASSFALDTGELFF. The CDR3 bases are TGTGCCAGCAGTTTCGCCCTAGACACCGGGGAGCTGTTTTTT.

This chain links TRBV7-9 with TRBJ2-7; D is uncertain. With 1 base removed from V and 5 bases from J, the gap between germline ends came to 12 bases. The CDR3 covers 14 residues. Germline V gives CDR1 SEHNR, CDR2 FQNEAQ (reference sequence). The CDR3 sequence: CASSLVAIEDEQYF. The CDR3 coding sequence is TGTGCCAGCAGCTTAGTGGCCATTGAAGACGAGCAGTACTTC.

This chain connects TRBV29-1 to TRBJ2-3, with TRBD1 matching over 11 bases. The CDR3 is 12 residues long. CDR1 SQVTM and CDR2 ANQGSEA come from the germline V gene. The CDR3 here is CGDRGTTDTQYF. CDR3 sequence (DNA): TGCGGGGACAGGGGGACCACAGATACGCAGTATTTT.

V usage is TRBV6-5 and J usage is TRBJ1-2; D remains unclear. The CDR3 contains 14 residues. Trimming shortened V by 2 bases and J by 2 bases, and 9 bases separated the two germline ends. Germline lookup yields CDR1 MNHEY and CDR2 SVGAGI. The CDR3 coding sequence is TGTGCCAGCAGTTACCACGGAGCCAACTATGGCTACACCTTC. This translates into CASSYHGANYGYTF.

The chain uses TRBV10-3 and TRBJ2-3; D is undetermined. CDR1 is ENHRY, CDR2 SYGVKD, per germline. This CDR3 comprises 15 residues. Trimming left V 6 bases short and J 0 bases short, with 13 bases between. CDR3 sequence reads: CAISEQTTSTDTQYF. The CDR3 DNA reads as TGTGCCATCAGCGAGCAGACGACTAGCACAGATACGCAGTATTTT.

The chain is built from TRBV18 and TRBJ1-2; TRBD1 is a possible D gene (5 bases). The CDR3 covers 15 residues. Trimming pared 6 bases from V and 4 bases from J, leaving 18 bases between. The germline gives CDR1 KGHSH, CDR2 LQKENI. Written as DNA, the CDR3 is TGTGCCAGCTCCTACGACCCGGGGGGTGTCTATGGCTACACCTTC. Protein: CASSYDPGGVYGYTF.

Only one count was recorded for this clone. The CDR3, as DNA: TGTGCCAGCAGCTTAAATCCCAGGGGGCATGAGACCCAGTACTTC. Translated: CASSLNPRGHETQYF. This chain uses TRBV11-2 with TRBJ2-5, with 8 positions matching TRBD1. The germline V gene encodes CDR1 SGHAT and CDR2 FQNNGV. The CDR3 contains 15 residues. Trimming cost V 2 bases and J 5 bases; bases outside gene matches: 7.